The present T cell receptor beta chain was sequenced within a study of blood T cells in healthy people across ages. They isolated at least 7 million PBMCs from each sample. V dropped 6 bases and J dropped 6 bases, with 12 bases sitting between them. The CDR3 is 14 amino acids. Looked up from germline, CDR1 is LGHDT and CDR2 is YNNKEL (reference sequence). Study results and limitations: It was held that diversity estimates obtained from one million T cells represented underestimates.

A J-beta primer mix and a sample-barcoded 5' primer were used in a second PCR of roughly 7 to 12 cycles. TCRdb used MiXCR to reprocess the 5' RACE reads, holding one entry per CDR3 protein. The profile shows approximately 780,000 distinct CDR3 sequences, roughly 24% of them singletons. This clonotype was seen a few times. Its specificity is unknown. These data also featured in a second study, about T cells of mothers and their children. This second report adds: Each mother gave over 9.5 million TCR beta CDR3 reads; each child, a few million. An overlap that was slightly higher, though non-significant, was seen in related mother-child pairs versus unrelated pairs.

The chain has TRBV3-1 and TRBJ1-6; the D gene is possibly TRBD1 (5 bases). Sequenced input: blood. This receptor was taken from a boy between 5 and 17 years old in good health. DNA for the CDR3: TGTGCCAGCAGTCCCGACAGACCTAATTCACCCCTCCACTTT. This encodes CASSPDRPNSPLHF.